A single sample is the source of the 31 T cell receptor beta chains below, sequenced in a study of cytomegalovirus exposure and HLA in healthy donors. It was with 60 Vbeta and 13 Jbeta primers that the PCR ran. Sequencing used immunoSEQ multiplex PCR; TCRdb keeps in-frame clones, though not all of them. The repertoire has 180,000 or so clones, 70% to 90% of them found once; the top ten carry about 9.3%. Specimen: PBMCs. Receptors were obtained from a man between 18 and 29 years old in good health and CMV-seropositive.

The rearrangement links TRBV7-2 to TRBJ2-2, with D possibly TRBD2 on 7 matching bases. The germline V gene has CDR1 SGHTA and CDR2 FQGNSA. V lost 5 bases and J 4 bases, leaving 14 bases between the germline ends. This CDR3 has 15 amino acids. The CDR3, as DNA: TGTGCCAGCAGCCTGTCCGGGGGGCTCACCGGGGAGCTGTTTTTT. Its protein is CASSLSGGLTGELFF.

V is TRBV30 and J is TRBJ1-2; 8 nucleotides match TRBD1. The V gene end was trimmed by 4 bases and the J gene end by 3 bases; junction bases not matched to a gene: 13. CDR1 is GTSNPN and CDR2 is SVGIG in the germline V gene (reference sequence). The CDR3 totals 16 residues. CDR3 DNA: TGTGCCTGGACCTATCCGGGGGGACAGGCACACTATGGCTACACCTTC. Residues: CAWTYPGGQAHYGYTF.

This chain uses TRBV7-8 with TRBJ1-5, with D perhaps TRBD1 (5 bases). The CDR3 sequence is 15 residues long. The germline V gene has CDR1 SGHVS and CDR2 FQNEAQ. The ends were cut back, 5 bases at V and 4 bases at J, with 15 bases in the middle. This CDR3 is CASSGAARGNQPQHF. The CDR3 nucleotides are TGTGCCAGCAGCGGGGCCGCCCGTGGGAATCAGCCCCAGCATTTT.

This chain uses TRBV21-1 with TRBJ2-7; the tabulated D call, TRBD2, remains unverified against the DNA. TRBV21-1 is flagged as a pseudogene. The CDR3 is made up of 14 amino acids. This CDR3 reads CASSKGGAPYEQYF. The CDR3 DNA reads TGTGCCAGCAGCAAGGGGGGGGCACCCTACGAGCAGTACTTC.

The table lists this clone with a count of one. The CDR3 region is CASSQQAGGRHGEQYF. CDR3 in DNA: TGCGCCAGCAGCCAACAGGCGGGGGGGCGACATGGGGAGCAGTACTTC. This sequence joins TRBV4-1 and TRBJ2-7; TRBD2 matches at 9 bases. Germline CDR1 MGHRA, CDR2 YSYEKL. V dropped 2 bases and J dropped 7; count of bases not matched to a gene: 12. The CDR3 extends over 16 amino acids.

The rearrangement links TRBV9 to TRBJ2-7, with 7 bases identical to TRBD2. The V and J ends lost 4 bases and 0 bases, in that order; junction bases with no gene match: 13. The CDR3 runs 17 residues. CDR1 is SGDLS and CDR2 is YYNGEE in the germline V gene. The CDR3 DNA follows: TGTGCCAGCAGCCATAAACCGGGTGCGGGGGACTCCTACGAGCAGTACTTC. Amino acids: CASSHKPGAGDSYEQYF. The whole variable domain, filled in from reference TRBV9 and TRBJ2-7, reads DSGVTQTPKHLITATGQRVTLRCSPRSGDLSVYWYQQSLDQGLQFLIQYYNGEERAKGNILERFSAQQFPDLHSELNLSSLELGDSALYFCASSHKPGAGDSYEQYFGPGTRLTVT.

The chain is built from TRBV19 and TRBJ2-5, with 11 bases that match TRBD2. Losses at the gene ends were 5 bases for V and 2 bases for J; bases not matched to a gene: 13. This CDR3 has 18 amino acids. CDR1 is LNHDA, CDR2 SQIVND, per germline (reference sequence). CDR3 in amino acids: CASSSQPTSGAPQETQYF. The CDR3 DNA reads as TGTGCCAGTAGTTCTCAACCGACTAGCGGGGCCCCTCAAGAGACCCAGTACTTC.

This clone was seen only a few times. The rearrangement links TRBV5-5 to TRBJ2-7; 10 bases are a match to TRBD1. The V gene end was trimmed by 0 bases and the J gene end by 5 bases; junction bases not matched to a gene: 8. This CDR3 spans 16 amino acids. Germline CDR1 is SGHKS and CDR2 is YYEKEE (reference sequence). The CDR3 bases are TGTGCCAGCAGCTTGGTTAAGGGGACAGGGGTCCACGAGCAGTACTTC. Residues: CASSLVKGTGVHEQYF.

The V call is TRBV11-1, the J call TRBJ2-5, with 9 bases matching TRBD1. Germline assignment: CDR1 SGHAT and CDR2 FQDESV (reference sequence). This CDR3 has 13 amino acids. The V gene end was trimmed by 6 bases and the J gene end by 1 base; junction bases not matched to a gene: 0. CDR3 sequence (DNA): TGTGCCAGCAGGGGACAGGGCCAAGAGACCCAGTACTTC. Encoded protein: CASRGQGQETQYF.

The chain combines TRBV30 with TRBJ2-4; 7 bases line up with TRBD1. The DNA matches TRBJ2-7 better at its end, which makes the J call doubtful. CDR3 length: 14 residues. Germline V gives CDR1 GTSNPN, CDR2 SVGIG (reference sequence). CDR3 in DNA: TGTGCCTGGAGTCCCGGGACAGAAACCTACGAGCAGTACTTC. This encodes CAWSPGTETYEQYF.

The chain uses TRBV7-9 and TRBJ2-5; a weak D match, TRBD1 (6 bases). V gave up 5 bases and J gave up 2 bases, with 15 bases separating them. The germline CDR1 and CDR2 sequences are SEHNR and FQNEAQ (reference sequence). The CDR3 runs to 15 residues. CDR3 protein: CASSQIKDRQETQYF. CDR3 in DNA: TGTGCCAGCAGCCAAATCAAGGACAGACAAGAGACCCAGTACTTC.

CDR3 region: CASSGPSETYEQYF. CDR3 sequence (DNA): TGTGCCAGCAGTGGACCTAGCGAAACCTACGAGCAGTACTTC. The rearrangement links TRBV6-1 to TRBJ2-7; D perhaps matches TRBD2 (6 bases). The CDR3 is made up of 14 amino acids. V dropped 4 bases and J dropped 2 bases, with 12 bases sitting between them. Germline V gene lookup returns CDR1 MNHNS and CDR2 SASEGT.

This sequence joins TRBV25-1 and TRBJ2-1; 9 nucleotides match TRBD2. This CDR3 comprises 16 residues. CDR1 is MGHDK, CDR2 SYGVNS, per germline. J lost 0 bases, V lost 4 bases, and 4 bases had no gene match. The DNA of the CDR3 is TGTGCCAGCAGTGGAGCGGGGGGTAGCTCCTACAATGAGCAGTTCTTC. It translates to CASSGAGGSSYNEQFF.

The gene calls are TRBV7-9 and TRBJ2-7; D perhaps matches TRBD1 (5 bases). V was shortened by 1 base and J by 6 bases, with 16 bases between the two germline ends. In germline, CDR1 is SEHNR, CDR2 FQNEAQ (reference sequence). The CDR3 runs 15 residues. The CDR3 DNA reads as TGTGCCAGCAGCTTAGGCGCAGGGCGGTCGATCGAGCAGTACTTC. It translates to CASSLGAGRSIEQYF. Supplemented by reference TRBV7-9 and TRBJ2-7, the full variable domain reads DTGVSQNPRHKITKRGQNVTFRCDPISEHNRLYWYRQTLGQGPEFLTYFQNEAQLEKSRLLSDRFSAERPKGSFSTLEIQRTEQGDSAMYLCASSLGAGRSIEQYFGPGTRLTVT.

This chain joins TRBV11-2 and TRBJ2-5; perhaps TRBD2 as D (6 bases). CDR1 is SGHAT, CDR2 FQNNGV, per germline. CDR3 length: 14 amino acids. V lost 1 base to trimming and J lost 1 base, with 7 bases between them. CDR3 DNA sequence: TGTGCCAGCAGCTTAGGGGACTTCCAAGAGACCCAGTACTTC. Translated: CASSLGDFQETQYF.

This clone was found a few times. One junction end does not reproduce the germline sequence, and a read error may be involved. V and J are TRBV5-1 and TRBJ1-1, with 9 bases fitting TRBD1. Germline V lookup: CDR1 SGHRS, CDR2 YFSETQ. CDR3 length equals 13 residues. CDR3: CASSLGQGGEAFF. The DNA of the CDR3 is TGCGCCAGCAGTTTGGGACAGGGCGGTGAAGCTTTCTTT. Filled out from reference TRBV5-1 and TRBJ1-1, the complete variable domain reads KAGVTQTPRYLIKTRGQQVTLSCSPISGHRSVSWYQQTPGQGLQFLFEYFSETQRNKGNFPGRFSGRQFSNSRSEMNVSTLELGDSALYLCASSLGQGGEAFFGQGTRLTVV.

The chain is built from TRBV29-1 and TRBJ1-5; D is unclear. This CDR3 has 14 amino acids. The ends were cut back, 7 bases at V and 3 bases at J, with 16 bases in the middle. Germline values: CDR1 SQVTM, CDR2 ANQGSEA. The CDR3 loop reads CSAAPDGLNQPQHF. The CDR3 DNA reads TGCAGCGCAGCTCCCGACGGACTCAATCAGCCCCAGCATTTT.

The CDR3 sequence: CASSPQGLSYEQYF. CDR3 bases: TGTGCCAGCTCACCACAGGGACTCTCCTACGAGCAGTACTTC. The chain carries TRBV18 and TRBJ2-7, with a weak D call TRBD2 (6 bases). The germline CDR1 and CDR2 sequences are KGHSH and LQKENI. This CDR3 contains 14 residues. The V gene lost 1 base and the J gene lost 0 bases, with 7 bases spanning the gap.

This sequence joins TRBV18 and TRBJ1-1; 7 bases line up with TRBD1. CDR3 size: 14 residues. Germline CDR1 reads KGHSH; CDR2 reads LQKENI. Germline trimming cut 2 bases from V and 6 bases from J; bases unmatched to any gene: 6. The CDR3 here is CASSPNDRAPEAFF. Written as DNA, the CDR3 is TGTGCCAGCTCACCAAATGACAGGGCCCCTGAAGCTTTCTTT.

For this clone: Other DNA sequences in the same sample also yield this CDR3. V is TRBV18 and J is TRBJ1-2; 8 nucleotides line up with TRBD1. Per the germline V gene, CDR1 is KGHSH and CDR2 is LQKENI. The CDR3 extends over 14 amino acids. With V trimmed by 3 bases and J by 4 bases, 4 bases remained unmatched. Here the CDR3 reads CASSPSGQVYGYTF. In DNA, the CDR3 is TGTGCCAGCTCACCCTCGGGACAGGTCTATGGCTACACCTTC.

This chain joins TRBV18 and TRBJ2-3, with a possible D match to TRBD1 (5 bases). Trimming pared 1 base from V and 0 bases from J, leaving 5 bases between. The V gene's germline CDR1 is KGHSH and CDR2 LQKENI. This CDR3 comprises 14 residues. The CDR3 nucleotides read TGTGCCAGCTCACCACGACAGAGCACAGATACGCAGTATTTT. It yields the protein CASSPRQSTDTQYF.

This clone was observed a single time. The rearrangement links TRBV25-1 to TRBJ2-5; D is perhaps TRBD2 (5 bases). Germline assignment: CDR1 MGHDK and CDR2 SYGVNS. Trimming removed 4 bases at V and 4 bases at J, with 10 bases between. The CDR3 loop spans 13 amino acids. CDR3 protein: CASSAGGLETQYF. The DNA of the CDR3 is TGTGCCAGCAGTGCTGGTGGACTAGAGACCCAGTACTTC. Drawing the rest from reference TRBV25-1 and TRBJ2-5, the complete variable domain is EADIYQTPRYLVIGTGKKITLECSQTMGHDKMYWYQQDPGMELHLIHYSYGVNSTEKGDLSSESTVSRIRTEHFPLTLESARPSHTSQYLCASSAGGLETQYFGPGTRLLVL.

The chain joins TRBV11-1 to TRBJ2-1, with TRBD2 matching over 7 bases. Trimming cost V 6 bases and J 7 bases; bases outside gene matches: 9. CDR1 and CDR2 (germline): SGHAT, FQDESV (reference sequence). The CDR3 spans 14 residues. The DNA of the CDR3 is TGTGCCAGCAGGCAAACGGGGGGTGGGAATGAGCAGTTCTTC. Protein: CASRQTGGGNEQFF.

The chain employs TRBV6-1 and TRBJ2-7, with 9 positions matching TRBD1. V trimming: 1 base; J trimming: 2 bases; junction bases outside the gene matches: 6. CDR1 MNHNS and CDR2 SASEGT come from the germline V gene. The CDR3 totals 16 residues. CDR3 sequence reads: CASSEVSGQGTYEQYF. The CDR3 DNA reads as TGTGCCAGCAGTGAAGTCTCGGGACAGGGCACCTACGAGCAGTACTTC.

The V gene is TRBV6-8, the J gene TRBJ2-7, with D perhaps TRBD1 (5 bases). Trimming pared 4 bases from V and 4 bases from J, leaving 8 bases between. CDR3 length: 12 residues. Per the germline V gene, CDR1 is MNHGY and CDR2 is SAAAGT. This CDR3 reads CASSLGVYEQYF. The CDR3 region has the DNA TGTGCCAGCAGTTTAGGGGTATACGAGCAGTACTTC.

This sequence joins TRBV5-8 and TRBJ2-1; D might be TRBD2 (6 bases). Between the trimmed V and J ends, which lost 5 bases and 7 bases, there was a span of 13 bases. Germline CDR1 is SGHTS and CDR2 is YDEGEE. The length of the CDR3 is 13 residues. The chain's CDR3 is CASRLDYGNEQFF. CDR3 sequence (DNA): TGTGCCAGCAGACTGGACTACGGGAATGAGCAGTTCTTC.

This clone was recorded only once. V is TRBV4-2 and J is TRBJ2-5, with D possibly TRBD1 on 7 matching bases. The end of the DNA fits TRBJ2-7 better, so the J call may be wrong. The CDR3 covers 17 residues. Germline V gene sequence: CDR1 LGHNA, CDR2 YNFKEQ. CDR3 DNA: TGTGCCAGCAGCCAACAGAACAGGGGACTCACCTCCTACGAGCAGTACTTC. Its translation is CASSQQNRGLTSYEQYF.

J is TRBJ1-3 and V is TRBV6-1; D unclear. Trimming removed 4 bases at V and 4 bases at J, with 14 bases between. Germline V gene lookup returns CDR1 MNHNS and CDR2 SASEGT. The CDR3 is 15 residues long. Here the CDR3 reads CASSAGFPGGNTIYF. DNA of the CDR3: TGTGCCAGCAGTGCCGGTTTCCCAGGCGGAAACACCATATATTTT.

The chain joins TRBV30 to TRBJ2-5; no definite D call. The CDR3 loop spans 11 amino acids. Germline assignment: CDR1 GTSNPN and CDR2 SVGIG (reference sequence). The V and J ends lost 3 bases and 6 bases respectively, with 8 bases between them. CDR3 residues: CAWSPVQTQYF. Written as DNA, the CDR3 is TGTGCCTGGAGCCCAGTACAGACCCAGTACTTC.

The chain uses TRBV18 and TRBJ1-5; TRBD1 is a possible D gene (5 bases). From germline, CDR1 is KGHSH and CDR2 LQKENI. The V and J ends lost 9 bases and 7 bases respectively, with 19 bases between them. This CDR3 has 14 amino acids. Here the CDR3 reads CASVGGSPGQPQHF. The CDR3 DNA sequence: TGTGCCAGTGTGGGAGGGTCCCCAGGGCAGCCCCAGCATTTT.

V usage is TRBV27 and J usage is TRBJ2-5; 7 bases match TRBD2. From germline, CDR1 is MNHEY and CDR2 SMNVEV (reference sequence). The ends lost 6 bases at V and 5 bases at J; junction bases unmatched: 12. This CDR3 has 15 amino acids. The CDR3 DNA sequence: TGTGCCAGCAGATCCGGACTAGGCGTAGTGGAGACCCAGTACTTC. Protein sequence: CASRSGLGVVETQYF.